The 18 T cell receptor beta chains presented below share a single source sample, sequenced in a study of graft-versus-host responses after intestinal transplantation. Assay used: immunoSEQ multiplex PCR; TCRdb lists only in-frame clones, some missing. The data hold fewer than 100,000 clones, with roughly 83% observed a single time. The sample in question was PBMCs, obtained 255 days after intestinal transplant. The receptors were gathered from a human patient who received an intestinal transplant, so some T cells may come from the graft donor.

J is TRBJ1-5 and V is TRBV6-1, with TRBD1 matching over 9 bases. Germline CDR1 MNHNS, CDR2 SASEGT. The CDR3 consists of 14 residues. With 3 bases clipped from V and 6 bases from J, the junction kept 3 bases outside the gene matches. In DNA, the CDR3 is TGTGCCAGCAGTGAGGGACAGGGCCCTCAGCCCCAGCATTTT. Its translation: CASSEGQGPQPQHF.

The V call is TRBV18, the J call TRBJ2-7; D perhaps matches TRBD2 (5 bases). From germline, CDR1 is KGHSH and CDR2 LQKENI. Trimming removed 1 base from V and 3 bases from J, with 10 bases in between. This CDR3 is 14 amino acids long. CDR3 nucleotides: TGTGCCAGCTCACCACTTCCGGGGAACTACGAGCAGTACTTC. Amino acid sequence: CASSPLPGNYEQYF.

This rearrangement joins TRBV6-1 to TRBJ2-3; 7 bases map to TRBD1. The trim removed 6 bases at V and 6 bases at J, leaving 12 bases unmatched. CDR1 is MNHNS, CDR2 SASEGT, per germline. The CDR3 runs to 15 residues. The CDR3 DNA reads TGTGCCAGCAGAGGCTCACAGGGGTCAGGGGATACGCAGTATTTT. Translated, it gives CASRGSQGSGDTQYF.

J is TRBJ1-6 and V is TRBV5-6, with TRBD1 as a possible D gene (6 bases). There are 16 residues in the CDR3. V lost 4 bases and J 9 bases, leaving 20 bases between the germline ends. Germline V gene sequence: CDR1 SGHDT, CDR2 YYEEEE. CDR3 protein: CASSPSAGGWGSPLHF. CDR3 bases: TGTGCCAGCAGCCCCTCTGCGGGGGGCTGGGGTTCACCCCTCCACTTT.

The chain is built from TRBV11-2 and TRBJ1-2, with 7 positions matching TRBD1. The CDR3 runs to 16 residues. V shed 2 bases, J shed 8 bases, and the junction held 14 bases outside the gene matches. CDR1 and CDR2 from the germline V gene are SGHAT and FQNNGV. In DNA, the CDR3 is TGTGCCAGCAGCTTAACTCGGACGGGACAGTTGGGAGGCTACACCTTC. It encodes CASSLTRTGQLGGYTF.

The chain has TRBV6-1 and TRBJ2-5; no reliable D call. With 7 bases removed from V and 2 bases from J, the gap between germline ends came to 11 bases. Germline-derived CDR1 and CDR2 are MNHNS and SASEGT. The CDR3 runs to 13 residues. The CDR3 DNA reads TGTGCCAGCACTGCGACGGAGCAAGAGACCCAGTACTTC. This gives the protein CASTATEQETQYF.

The CDR3 region has the DNA TGTGCCAGCAGCGTAGCCCCAGGGGGACTAGCGGGAGTTGAGCAGTTCTTC. Translated, it gives CASSVAPGGLAGVEQFF. The gene calls are TRBV9 and TRBJ2-1; 14 bases agree with TRBD2. Germline-derived CDR1 and CDR2 are SGDLS and YYNGEE. The CDR3 is 17 residues long. V lost 0 bases and J lost 9; bases outside the gene matches: 8.

This clone has a single count. CDR3 bases: TGCGCCAGCAGCCCGGGCGTAACGGAAACCTACAATGAGCAGTTCTTC. Amino acid sequence: CASSPGVTETYNEQFF. The rearrangement links TRBV4-1 to TRBJ2-1; D is undetermined. Germline assignment: CDR1 MGHRA and CDR2 YSYEKL. Trimming removed 4 bases from V and 2 bases from J, with 15 bases in between. The CDR3 extends over 16 amino acids.

V gene TRBV7-9 combines with J gene TRBJ1-6, with a weak D call TRBD1 (5 bases). The CDR3 contains 16 residues. Germline values: CDR1 SEHNR, CDR2 FQNEAQ (reference sequence). The V end lost 11 bases, the J end lost 2 bases, and 19 bases lay between the germline ends. The CDR3 sequence: CASRDSFSTYNSPLHF. In DNA form, the CDR3 reads TGTGCCTCACGGGACTCCTTTTCCACCTATAATTCACCCCTCCACTTT.

This chain connects TRBV4-1 to TRBJ2-3; 7 bases fit TRBD1. V trimming: 4 bases; J trimming: 4 bases; junction bases outside the gene matches: 5. CDR3 length: 14 residues. Germline CDR1 reads MGHRA; CDR2 reads YSYEKL. The CDR3 region has the DNA TGCGCCAGCAGCCGAACAGGGGTGGCAGATACGCAGTATTTT. Translated, it gives CASSRTGVADTQYF.

The chain employs TRBV6-4 and TRBJ2-3; the match to TRBD2 covers 8 bases. Germline trimming cut 3 bases from V and 4 bases from J; bases unmatched to any gene: 9. Germline assignment: CDR1 MRHNA and CDR2 SNTAGT. This CDR3 region has 16 residues. The CDR3 coding sequence is TGTGCCAGCAGTGAAGGACCGGCGGGAGGCTCAGATACGCAGTATTTT. This sequence encodes CASSEGPAGGSDTQYF.

The chain carries TRBV14 and TRBJ2-1; tentatively, D is TRBD2 (5 bases). V was cut by 6 bases and J by 3 bases, with 9 bases left in between. CDR1 and CDR2 (germline): SGHDN, FVKESK. This CDR3 is 13 amino acids long. In DNA, the CDR3 is TGTGCCAGCAGGCGGGCTGGCTACAATGAGCAGTTCTTC. Protein product: CASRRAGYNEQFF.

V and J are TRBV28 and TRBJ2-1; D uncertain. Trimming cost V 5 bases and J 2 bases, with 13 bases left between them. The CDR3 has 15 residues. Germline V CDR1 and CDR2: MDHEN, SYDVKM. The CDR3 sequence is CASSTRLATYNEQFF. CDR3 in DNA: TGTGCCAGCAGTACACGACTCGCTACCTACAATGAGCAGTTCTTC.

The V and J genes are TRBV30 and TRBJ1-1; D gene uncertain. The CDR3 contains 11 residues. Germline V gives CDR1 GTSNPN, CDR2 SVGIG (reference sequence). V shed 3 bases and J shed 3 bases, with 5 bases lying between them. CDR3 sequence (DNA): TGTGCCTGGAGGCGGGACACTGAAGCTTTCTTT. This codes for CAWRRDTEAFF. The entire variable domain, with the rest obtained from reference TRBV30 and TRBJ1-1, is as follows: SQTIHQWPATLVQPVGSPLSLECTVEGTSNPNLYWYRQAAGRGLQLLFYSVGIGQISSEVPQNLSASRPQDRQFILSSKKLLLSDSGFYLCAWRRDTEAFFGQGTRLTVV.

This chain uses TRBV9 with TRBJ2-5; 9 bases are a match to TRBD1. Germline-derived CDR1 and CDR2 are SGDLS and YYNGEE. The CDR3 runs 15 residues. Trimming took 7 bases from V and 3 from J; bases not matched to a gene: 10. The CDR3 DNA sequence: TGTGCCAGCTCCTTAGCCGGGACAGGGAAAGAGACCCAGTACTTC. The encoded protein is CASSLAGTGKETQYF.

The J gene is TRBJ1-2, the V gene TRBV28; 8 bases match TRBD1. The trim removed 3 bases at V and 2 bases at J, leaving 5 bases unmatched. This CDR3 has 15 amino acids. Germline V gene data show CDR1 as MDHEN and CDR2 as SYDVKM. CDR3 nucleotides: TGTGCCAGCAGTTTCCCCCGACAGGGGAACTATGGCTACACCTTC. It codes for CASSFPRQGNYGYTF.

This chain joins TRBV4-3 and TRBJ2-2, with a possible D match to TRBD2 (6 bases). This CDR3 is built from 15 residues. V lost 0 bases and J 1 base, leaving 6 bases between the germline ends. In germline, CDR1 is LGHNA, CDR2 YSLEER. The CDR3 region has the DNA TGCGCCAGCAGCCAAGAGGGACTGAACACCGGGGAGCTGTTTTTT. This codes for CASSQEGLNTGELFF.

This chain joins TRBV15 and TRBJ1-1, with 8 positions matching TRBD1. CDR1 and CDR2 from the germline V gene are LNHNV and YYDKDF (reference sequence). The CDR3 runs 17 residues. Unmatched junction bases numbered 8, after V lost 0 bases and J lost 2 bases. CDR3: CATSRDTGGWGNTEAFF. CDR3 nucleotide sequence: TGTGCCACCAGCAGAGATACAGGGGGATGGGGCAACACTGAAGCTTTCTTT.